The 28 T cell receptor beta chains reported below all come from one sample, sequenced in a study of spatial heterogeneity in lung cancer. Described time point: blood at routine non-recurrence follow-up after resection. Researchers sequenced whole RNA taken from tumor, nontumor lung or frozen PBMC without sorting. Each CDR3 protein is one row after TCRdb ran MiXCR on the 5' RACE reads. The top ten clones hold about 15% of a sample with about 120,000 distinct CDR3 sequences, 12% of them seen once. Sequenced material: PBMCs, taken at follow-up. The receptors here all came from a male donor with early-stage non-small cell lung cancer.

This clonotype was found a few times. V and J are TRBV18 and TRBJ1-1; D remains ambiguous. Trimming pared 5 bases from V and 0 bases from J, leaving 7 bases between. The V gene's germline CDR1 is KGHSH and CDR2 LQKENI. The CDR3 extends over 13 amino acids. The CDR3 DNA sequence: TGTGCCAGCTCAAACACAGTGAACACTGAAGCTTTCTTT. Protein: CASSNTVNTEAFF.

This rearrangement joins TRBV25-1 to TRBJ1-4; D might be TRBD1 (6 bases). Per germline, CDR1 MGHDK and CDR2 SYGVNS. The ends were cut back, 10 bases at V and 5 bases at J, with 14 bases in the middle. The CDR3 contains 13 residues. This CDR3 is CATSEGGNEKLFF. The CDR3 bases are TGTGCCACTAGCGAGGGGGGAAATGAAAAACTGTTTTTT. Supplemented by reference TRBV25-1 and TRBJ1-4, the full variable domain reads EADIYQTPRYLVIGTGKKITLECSQTMGHDKMYWYQQDPGMELHLIHYSYGVNSTEKGDLSSESTVSRIRTEHFPLTLESARPSHTSQYLCATSEGGNEKLFFGSGTQLSVL.

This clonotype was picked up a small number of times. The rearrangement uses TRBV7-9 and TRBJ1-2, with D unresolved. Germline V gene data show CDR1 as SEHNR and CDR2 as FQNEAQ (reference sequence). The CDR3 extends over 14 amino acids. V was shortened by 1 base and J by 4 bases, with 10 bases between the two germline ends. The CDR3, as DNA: TGTGCCAGCAGCTTAGTCAGCCAAGGCTATGGCTACACCTTC. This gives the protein CASSLVSQGYGYTF.

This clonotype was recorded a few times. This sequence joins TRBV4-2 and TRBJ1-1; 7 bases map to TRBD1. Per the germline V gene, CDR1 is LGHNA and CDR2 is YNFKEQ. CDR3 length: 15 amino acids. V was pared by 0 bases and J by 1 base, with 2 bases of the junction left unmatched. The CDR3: CASSQERTGNTEAFF. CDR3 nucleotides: TGTGCCAGCAGCCAAGAAAGGACAGGGAACACTGAAGCTTTCTTT.

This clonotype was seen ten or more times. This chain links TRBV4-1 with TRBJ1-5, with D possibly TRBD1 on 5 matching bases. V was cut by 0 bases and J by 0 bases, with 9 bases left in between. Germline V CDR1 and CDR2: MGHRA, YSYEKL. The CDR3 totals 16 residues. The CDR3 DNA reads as TGCGCCAGCAGCCAAGAAACACAGGTTAGCAATCAGCCCCAGCATTTT. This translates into CASSQETQVSNQPQHF.

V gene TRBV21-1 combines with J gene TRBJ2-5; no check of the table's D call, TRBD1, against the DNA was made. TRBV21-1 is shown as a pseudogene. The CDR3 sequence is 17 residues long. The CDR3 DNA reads TGTGCCAGCAGCAAGCGACCGTGTGGACAGGGGAGCGAGACCCAGTACTTC. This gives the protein CASSKRPCGQGSETQYF.

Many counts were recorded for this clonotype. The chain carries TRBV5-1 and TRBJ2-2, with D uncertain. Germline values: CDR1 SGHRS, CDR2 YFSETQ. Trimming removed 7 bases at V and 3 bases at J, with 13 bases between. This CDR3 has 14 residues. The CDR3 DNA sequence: TGCGCCAGCGTCCCAGGCAGTCACACCGGGGAGCTGTTTTTT. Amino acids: CASVPGSHTGELFF.

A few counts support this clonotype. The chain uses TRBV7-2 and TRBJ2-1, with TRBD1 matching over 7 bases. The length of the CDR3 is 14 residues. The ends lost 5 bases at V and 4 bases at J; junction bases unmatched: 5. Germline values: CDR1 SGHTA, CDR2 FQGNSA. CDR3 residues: CASSPGQEYNEQFF. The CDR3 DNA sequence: TGTGCCAGCAGCCCTGGACAGGAGTACAATGAGCAGTTCTTC.

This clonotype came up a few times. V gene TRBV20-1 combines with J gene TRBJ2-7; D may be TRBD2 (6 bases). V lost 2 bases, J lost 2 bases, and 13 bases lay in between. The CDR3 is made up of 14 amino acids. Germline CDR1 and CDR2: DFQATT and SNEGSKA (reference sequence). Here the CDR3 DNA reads TGCAGTGCTAGAAGACTAGTGAGAGCCTACGAGCAGTACTTC. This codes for CSARRLVRAYEQYF.

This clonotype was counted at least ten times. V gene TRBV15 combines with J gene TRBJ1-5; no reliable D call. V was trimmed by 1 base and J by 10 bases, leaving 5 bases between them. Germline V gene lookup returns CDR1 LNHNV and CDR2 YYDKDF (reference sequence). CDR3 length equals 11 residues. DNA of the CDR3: TGTGCCACCAGCAGAGTTTCTCCCCAGCATTTT. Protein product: CATSRVSPQHF.

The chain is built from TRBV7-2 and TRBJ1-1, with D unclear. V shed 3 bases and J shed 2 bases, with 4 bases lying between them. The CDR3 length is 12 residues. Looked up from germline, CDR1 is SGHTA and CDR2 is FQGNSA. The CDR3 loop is CASSFFNTEAFF. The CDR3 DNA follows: TGTGCCAGCAGCTTTTTTAACACTGAAGCTTTCTTT.

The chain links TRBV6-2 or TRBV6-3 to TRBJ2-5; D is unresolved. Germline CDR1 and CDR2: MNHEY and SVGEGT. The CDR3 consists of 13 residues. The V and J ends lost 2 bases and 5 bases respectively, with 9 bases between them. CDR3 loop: CASSYRYRETQYF. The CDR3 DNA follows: TGTGCCAGCAGTTACAGGTACCGGGAGACCCAGTACTTC.

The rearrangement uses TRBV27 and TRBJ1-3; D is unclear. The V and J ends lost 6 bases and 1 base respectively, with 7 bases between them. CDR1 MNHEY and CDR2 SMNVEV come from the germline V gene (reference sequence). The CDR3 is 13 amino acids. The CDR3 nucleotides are TGTGCCAGCAGACCAGGTTCTGGAAACACCATATATTTT. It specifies CASRPGSGNTIYF.

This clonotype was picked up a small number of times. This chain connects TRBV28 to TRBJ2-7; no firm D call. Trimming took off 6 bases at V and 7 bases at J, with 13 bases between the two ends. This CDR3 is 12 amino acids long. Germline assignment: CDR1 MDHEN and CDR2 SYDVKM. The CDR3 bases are TGTGCCAGCAGATCCCCCCCCGGGGAGCAGTACTTC. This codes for CASRSPPGEQYF. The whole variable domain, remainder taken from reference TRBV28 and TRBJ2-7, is DVKVTQSSRYLVKRTGEKVFLECVQDMDHENMFWYRQDPGLGLRLIYFSYDVKMKEKGDIPEGYSVSREKKERFSLILESASTNQTSMYLCASRSPPGEQYFGPGTRLTVT.

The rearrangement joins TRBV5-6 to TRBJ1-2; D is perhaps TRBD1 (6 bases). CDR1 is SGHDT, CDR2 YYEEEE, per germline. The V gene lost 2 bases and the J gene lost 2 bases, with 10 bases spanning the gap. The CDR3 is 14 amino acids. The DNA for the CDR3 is TGTGCCAGCAGCTTATACGGGACAAACTATGGCTACACCTTC. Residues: CASSLYGTNYGYTF.

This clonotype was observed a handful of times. CDR3 sequence reads: CASSLFGPPGAYEQYF. CDR3 sequence (DNA): TGTGCCAGCAGTTTATTCGGGCCCCCGGGGGCCTACGAGCAGTACTTC. This sequence joins TRBV27 and TRBJ2-7, with a weak D call TRBD2 (6 bases). The CDR3 totals 16 residues. CDR1 and CDR2 from the germline V gene are MNHEY and SMNVEV (reference sequence). The V and J ends lost 1 base and 2 bases respectively, with 15 bases between them.

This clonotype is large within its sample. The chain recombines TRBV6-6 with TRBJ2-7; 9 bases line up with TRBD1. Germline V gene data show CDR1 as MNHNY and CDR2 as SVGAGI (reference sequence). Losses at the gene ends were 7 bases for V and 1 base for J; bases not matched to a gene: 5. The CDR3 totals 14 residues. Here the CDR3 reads CASTRDRVSYEQYF. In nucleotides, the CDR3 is TGTGCCAGCACCAGGGACAGGGTGTCCTACGAGCAGTACTTC.

The CDR3 DNA is TGTGCCAGCAGTGCTGAGGGGGCGGGAAACATTCAGTACTTC. This codes for CASSAEGAGNIQYF. The gene calls are TRBV6-4 and TRBJ2-4, with TRBD1 matching over 7 bases. From germline, CDR1 is MRHNA and CDR2 SNTAGT. The V segment lost 4 bases and the J segment 6 bases; nucleotides outside the gene matches: 6. This CDR3 is built from 14 residues.

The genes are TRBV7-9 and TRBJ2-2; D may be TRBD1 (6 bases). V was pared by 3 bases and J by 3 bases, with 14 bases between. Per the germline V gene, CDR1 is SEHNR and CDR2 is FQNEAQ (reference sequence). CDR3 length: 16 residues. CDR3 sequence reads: CASSFPGRGDTGELFF. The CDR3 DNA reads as TGTGCCAGCAGCTTTCCGGGCAGGGGTGACACCGGGGAGCTGTTTTTT. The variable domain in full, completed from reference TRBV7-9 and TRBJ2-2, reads DTGVSQNPRHKITKRGQNVTFRCDPISEHNRLYWYRQTLGQGPEFLTYFQNEAQLEKSRLLSDRFSAERPKGSFSTLEIQRTEQGDSAMYLCASSFPGRGDTGELFFGEGSRLTVL.

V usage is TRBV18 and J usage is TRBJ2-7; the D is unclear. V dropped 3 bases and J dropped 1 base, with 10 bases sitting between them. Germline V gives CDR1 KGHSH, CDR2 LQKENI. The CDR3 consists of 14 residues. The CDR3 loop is CASSPTADSYEQYF. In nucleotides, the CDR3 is TGTGCCAGCTCACCGACCGCCGATTCCTACGAGCAGTACTTC.

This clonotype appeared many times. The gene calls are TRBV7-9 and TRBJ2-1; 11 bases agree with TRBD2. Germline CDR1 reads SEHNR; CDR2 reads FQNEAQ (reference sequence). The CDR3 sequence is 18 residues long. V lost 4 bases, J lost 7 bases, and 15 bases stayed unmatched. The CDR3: CASSSNPLAGGPRNEQFF. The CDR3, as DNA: TGTGCCAGCAGCTCCAATCCTTTAGCGGGGGGGCCACGAAATGAGCAGTTCTTC. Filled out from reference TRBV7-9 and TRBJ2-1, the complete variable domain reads DTGVSQNPRHKITKRGQNVTFRCDPISEHNRLYWYRQTLGQGPEFLTYFQNEAQLEKSRLLSDRFSAERPKGSFSTLEIQRTEQGDSAMYLCASSSNPLAGGPRNEQFFGPGTRLTVL.

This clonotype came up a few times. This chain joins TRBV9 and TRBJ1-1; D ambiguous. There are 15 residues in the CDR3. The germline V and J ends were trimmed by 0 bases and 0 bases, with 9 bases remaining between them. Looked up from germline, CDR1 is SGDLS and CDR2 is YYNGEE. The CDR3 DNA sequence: TGTGCCAGCAGCGTAGATATGGTCTTGAACACTGAAGCTTTCTTT. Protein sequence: CASSVDMVLNTEAFF.

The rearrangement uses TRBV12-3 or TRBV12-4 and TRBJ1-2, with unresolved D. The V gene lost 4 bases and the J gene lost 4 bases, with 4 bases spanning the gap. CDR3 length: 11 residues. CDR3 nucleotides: TGTGCCAGCAGTTATGGCTATGGCTACACCTTC. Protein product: CASSYGYGYTF.

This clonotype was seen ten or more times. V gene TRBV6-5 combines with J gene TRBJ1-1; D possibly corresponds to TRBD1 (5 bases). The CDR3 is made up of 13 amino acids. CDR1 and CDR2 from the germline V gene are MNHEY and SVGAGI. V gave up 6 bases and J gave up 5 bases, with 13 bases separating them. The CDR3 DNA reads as TGTGCCAGCAGAGGCCTGGGGGAGACTGAAGCTTTCTTT. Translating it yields CASRGLGETEAFF.

The CDR3 nucleotides read TGTGCCAGCAGCTTATATACACAGGGACACAATGAGCAGTTCTTC. This sequence encodes CASSLYTQGHNEQFF. The chain employs TRBV7-9 and TRBJ2-1, with D possibly matching TRBD1 (6 bases). Trimming left V 2 bases short and J 5 bases short, with 13 bases between. Germline V lookup: CDR1 SEHNR, CDR2 FQNEAQ (reference sequence). CDR3 size: 15 residues.

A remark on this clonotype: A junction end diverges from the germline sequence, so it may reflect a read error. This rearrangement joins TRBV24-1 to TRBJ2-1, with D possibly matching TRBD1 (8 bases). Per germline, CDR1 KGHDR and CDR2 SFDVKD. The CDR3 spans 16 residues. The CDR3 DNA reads TGTGCCACCAGTGATTTGACAGGGGGGGCCTACATTGAGCAGTTCTTC. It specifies CATSDLTGGAYIEQFF.

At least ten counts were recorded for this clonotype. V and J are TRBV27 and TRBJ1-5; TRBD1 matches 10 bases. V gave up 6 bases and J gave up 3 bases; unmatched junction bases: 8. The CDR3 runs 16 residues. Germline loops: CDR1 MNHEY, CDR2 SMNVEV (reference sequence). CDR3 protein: CASRPTGTGVNQPQHF. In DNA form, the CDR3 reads TGTGCCAGCAGACCGACCGGGACAGGGGTCAATCAGCCCCAGCATTTT.

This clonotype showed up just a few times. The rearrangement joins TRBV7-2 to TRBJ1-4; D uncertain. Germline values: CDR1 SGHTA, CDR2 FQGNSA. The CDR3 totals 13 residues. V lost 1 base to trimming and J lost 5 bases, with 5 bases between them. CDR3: CASSLVKNEKLFF. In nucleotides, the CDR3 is TGTGCCAGCAGCTTAGTGAAAAATGAAAAACTGTTTTTT.